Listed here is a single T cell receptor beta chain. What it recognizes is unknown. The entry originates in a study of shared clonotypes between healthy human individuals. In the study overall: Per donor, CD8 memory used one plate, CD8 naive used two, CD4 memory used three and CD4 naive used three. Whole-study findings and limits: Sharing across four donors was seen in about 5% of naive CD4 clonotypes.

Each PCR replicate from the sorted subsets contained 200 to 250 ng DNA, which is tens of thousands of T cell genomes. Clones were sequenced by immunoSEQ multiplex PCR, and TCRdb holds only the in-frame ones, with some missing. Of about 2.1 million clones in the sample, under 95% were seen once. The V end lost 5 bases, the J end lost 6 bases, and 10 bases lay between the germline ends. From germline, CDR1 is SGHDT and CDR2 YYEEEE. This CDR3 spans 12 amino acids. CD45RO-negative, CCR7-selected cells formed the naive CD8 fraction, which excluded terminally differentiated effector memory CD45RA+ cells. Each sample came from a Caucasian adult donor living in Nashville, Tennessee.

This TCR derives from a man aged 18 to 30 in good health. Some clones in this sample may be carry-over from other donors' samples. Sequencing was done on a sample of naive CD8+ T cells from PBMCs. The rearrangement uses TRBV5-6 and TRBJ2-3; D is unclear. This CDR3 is CASSSLVDTQYF. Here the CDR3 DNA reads TGTGCCAGCAGTTCGTTGGTGGATACGCAGTATTTT.